One and the same sample provided the 16 T cell receptor beta chains below, sequenced in a study of T cells in Graves' hyperthyroidism and ophthalmopathy. Amplification targeted TCR beta CDR3 regions from RNA transcripts. The TCR CDR3 first-round RT-PCR relied on the HTBI primer set. TCRdb re-called the multiplex PCR reads through MiXCR, storing one row per CDR3 protein. The table includes a few hundred thousand distinct CDR3 sequences, about a sixth detected once. What was sequenced was blood. Receptor source: a woman aged 18-29 years with Graves' hyperthyroidism that later progressed to Graves' ophthalmopathy.

About this clonotype itself: A read error may be the cause here, since a much bigger clone is one base away. The V gene is TRBV28, the J gene TRBJ2-7, with TRBD1 matching 10 bases. The CDR3 covers 16 residues. CDR1 MDHEN and CDR2 SYDVKM come from the germline V gene. Written as DNA, the CDR3 is TGTGCCTGCAGTTTGGTGGGACAGGGGAGGAGGTACGAGCAGTACTTC. Its protein product is CACSLVGQGRRYEQYF.

This clonotype appeared a single time. The chain uses TRBV29-1 and TRBJ2-1; D is undetermined. V lost 7 bases, J lost 10 bases, and 11 bases lay in between. CDR1 is SQVTM and CDR2 is ANQGSEA in the germline V gene. The CDR3 is made up of 10 amino acids. In DNA, the CDR3 is TGCAGCGCGAACGTAAACGAGCAGTTCTTC. Protein product: CSANVNEQFF.

This clonotype was recorded many times. The J gene is TRBJ2-1, the V gene TRBV3-1; TRBD2 aligns across 10 bases. V shed 1 base, J shed 6 bases, and the junction held 0 bases outside the gene matches. The CDR3 length is 14 residues. The germline CDR1 and CDR2 sequences are LGHDT and YNNKEL (reference sequence). CDR3 nucleotides: TGTGCCAGCAGCCAAGTAGCGGGAGGCAATGAGCAGTTCTTC. Translation: CASSQVAGGNEQFF.

Many counts were recorded for this clonotype. The J gene is TRBJ1-1, the V gene TRBV18; D perhaps matches TRBD1 (6 bases). CDR3 length: 16 residues. The germline V gene has CDR1 KGHSH and CDR2 LQKENI. V lost 6 bases and J 1 base, leaving 18 bases between the germline ends. In DNA form, the CDR3 reads TGTGCCAGCTCCCCCCGGGGCAGGGGTTCGAACACTGAAGCTTTCTTT. Encoded protein: CASSPRGRGSNTEAFF.

The rearrangement joins TRBV7-9 to TRBJ2-7; D not resolved. Trimming cost V 0 bases and J 5 bases, with 14 bases left between them. From germline, CDR1 is SEHNR and CDR2 FQNEAQ (reference sequence). CDR3 length equals 15 residues. CDR3: CASSLAYSEPNEQYF. The DNA of the CDR3 is TGTGCCAGCAGCTTAGCCTATTCAGAACCCAACGAGCAGTACTTC.

This clonotype was seen only once. Just one base apart from a much larger clone, this may be a read error. The V call is TRBV28, the J call TRBJ1-6; D unresolved. The CDR3 contains 16 residues. Trimming took 5 bases from V and 8 from J, leaving 19 bases between them. Germline values: CDR1 MDHEN, CDR2 SYDVKM. In DNA, the CDR3 is TGTGCCAGCAGTATTATGGGGATGGGAGCAGATTCACCCCTCCACTTT. The encoded protein is CASSIMGMGADSPLHF.

This clonotype was counted a few times. With a much larger clone just one base away, this may be a read error. The chain recombines TRBV12-3 or TRBV12-4 with TRBJ2-5, with 8 bases that match TRBD2. The CDR3 has 14 amino acids. This CDR3 reads CASSFQLAEEAQYF. Here the CDR3 DNA reads TGTGCCAGCAGTTTTCAACTAGCGGAAGAGGCCCAGTACTTC.

V usage is TRBV27 and J usage is TRBJ2-6; 7 nucleotides align to TRBD1. This CDR3 comprises 20 residues. The germline CDR1 and CDR2 sequences are MNHEY and SMNVEV (reference sequence). The J segment lost 0 bases and the V segment lost 8 bases, leaving 19 bases of the junction unmatched. The CDR3 nucleotides are TGTGCCAGCCAGGAAAGGGGGCGAGAGGGCCAGAGCTCTGGGGCCAACGTCCTGACTTTC. Encoded protein: CASQERGREGQSSGANVLTF.

This clonotype was recorded many times. The chain recombines TRBV27 with TRBJ2-2, with 8 bases fitting TRBD2. Germline values: CDR1 MNHEY, CDR2 SMNVEV (reference sequence). The CDR3 totals 19 residues. J lost 2 bases, V lost 9 bases, and 20 bases had no gene match. DNA for the CDR3: TGTGCCAGATCTGAGACTTTAGCGGGAATGGTGGTTAACACCGGGGAGCTGTTTTTT. Protein: CARSETLAGMVVNTGELFF.

This clonotype turned up a few times. This chain joins TRBV29-1 and TRBJ2-7; possibly TRBD1 for D (6 bases). The CDR3 totals 12 residues. Trimming took off 2 bases at V and 5 bases at J, with 10 bases between the two ends. CDR1 is SQVTM, CDR2 ANQGSEA, per germline. The CDR3 protein is CSVENGGHEQYF. The CDR3 DNA follows: TGCAGCGTTGAAAATGGGGGCCACGAGCAGTACTTC.

This clonotype was counted at least ten times. The chain combines TRBV12-3 or TRBV12-4 with TRBJ2-1, with TRBD2 matching 12 bases. J was trimmed by 5 bases and V by 3 bases; bases with no gene match: 17. The CDR3 has 20 residues. The DNA of the CDR3 is TGTGCCAGCAGTTTTATAGTCTTTGGACTAGCGGGGATCAAGGACAATGAGCAGTTCTTC. Translation gives CASSFIVFGLAGIKDNEQFF.

This clonotype was counted ten times or more. This chain links TRBV7-2 with TRBJ1-4, with 8 bases identical to TRBD1. This CDR3 region has 14 residues. Unmatched junction bases numbered 3, after V lost 4 bases and J lost 5 bases. Germline CDR1 is SGHTA and CDR2 is FQGNSA. CDR3 loop: CASSSGGLNEKLFF. The CDR3 DNA reads as TGTGCCAGCAGCTCAGGGGGCCTGAATGAAAAACTGTTTTTT.

V gene TRBV28 combines with J gene TRBJ2-4; D possibly corresponds to TRBD2 (5 bases). The V gene lost 5 bases and the J gene lost 12 bases, with 11 bases spanning the gap. From germline, CDR1 is MDHEN and CDR2 SYDVKM. This CDR3 comprises 11 residues. This CDR3 is CASSVFRDQYF. The CDR3 bases are TGTGCCAGCAGTGTCTTTCGGGATCAGTACTTC.

This clonotype showed up just a few times. The CDR3 reads CASSRLAAEAGELFF. CDR3 bases: TGCGCCAGCAGCCGGCTAGCGGCCGAGGCCGGGGAGCTGTTTTTT. The V and J genes are TRBV5-1 and TRBJ2-2, with 7 bases fitting TRBD2. Per germline, CDR1 SGHRS and CDR2 YFSETQ. V was pared by 4 bases and J by 6 bases, with 9 bases of the junction left unmatched. The CDR3 runs 15 residues.

This clonotype appeared a few times. V gene TRBV19 combines with J gene TRBJ2-2, with 10 bases that match TRBD2. Germline V gene sequence: CDR1 LNHDA, CDR2 SQIVND (reference sequence). This CDR3 is built from 16 residues. Trimming took 3 bases from V and 7 from J; bases not matched to a gene: 8. The DNA for the CDR3 is TGTGCCAGTAGTATTACCGAGCCTAGCGGGAGCGGGGAGCTGTTTTTT. It translates to CASSITEPSGSGELFF. The whole variable domain, remainder taken from reference TRBV19 and TRBJ2-2, is DGGITQSPKYLFRKEGQNVTLSCEQNLNHDAMYWYRQDPGQGLRLIYYSQIVNDFQKGDIAEGYSVSREKKESFPLTVTSAQKNPTAFYLCASSITEPSGSGELFFGEGSRLTVL.

This clonotype was counted a few times. The V and J genes are TRBV5-4 and TRBJ2-5; 10 nucleotides agree with TRBD2. The CDR3 has 16 amino acids. Losses at the gene ends were 0 bases for V and 9 bases for J; bases not matched to a gene: 11. Germline V gene sequence: CDR1 SGHNT, CDR2 YYREEE (reference sequence). The CDR3 sequence: CASSLESSGGGRAQYF. The CDR3, as DNA: TGTGCCAGCAGCTTGGAGTCTAGCGGGGGTGGTAGGGCCCAGTACTTC.